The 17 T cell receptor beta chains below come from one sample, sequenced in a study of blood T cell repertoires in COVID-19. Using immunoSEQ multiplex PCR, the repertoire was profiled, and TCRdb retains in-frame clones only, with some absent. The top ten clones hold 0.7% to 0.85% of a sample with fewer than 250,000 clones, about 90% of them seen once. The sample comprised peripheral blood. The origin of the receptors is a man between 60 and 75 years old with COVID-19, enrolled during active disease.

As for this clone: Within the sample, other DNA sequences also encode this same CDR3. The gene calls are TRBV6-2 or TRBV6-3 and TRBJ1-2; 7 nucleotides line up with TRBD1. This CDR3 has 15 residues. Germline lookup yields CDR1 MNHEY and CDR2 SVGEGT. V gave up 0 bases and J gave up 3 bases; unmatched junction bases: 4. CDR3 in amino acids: CASSYSGGGDYGYTF. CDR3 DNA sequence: TGTGCCAGCAGTTACTCAGGGGGCGGTGACTATGGCTACACCTTC.

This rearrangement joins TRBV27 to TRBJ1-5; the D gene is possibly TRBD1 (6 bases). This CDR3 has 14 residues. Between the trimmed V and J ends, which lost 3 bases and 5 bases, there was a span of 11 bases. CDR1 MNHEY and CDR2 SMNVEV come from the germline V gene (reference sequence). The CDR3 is CASSFRGFHQPQHF. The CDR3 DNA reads TGTGCCAGCAGTTTTAGGGGGTTTCATCAGCCCCAGCATTTT.

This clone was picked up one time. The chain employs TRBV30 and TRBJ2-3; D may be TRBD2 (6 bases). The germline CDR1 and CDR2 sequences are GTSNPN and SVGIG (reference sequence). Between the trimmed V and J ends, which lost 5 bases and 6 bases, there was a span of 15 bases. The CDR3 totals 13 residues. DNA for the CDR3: TGTGCCTGGCGCGACCTTGGGGGGGATACGCAGTATTTT. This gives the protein CAWRDLGGDTQYF.

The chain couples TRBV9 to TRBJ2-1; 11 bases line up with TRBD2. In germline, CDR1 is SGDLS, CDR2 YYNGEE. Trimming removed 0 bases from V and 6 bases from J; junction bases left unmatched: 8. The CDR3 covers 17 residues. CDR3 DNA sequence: TGTGCCAGCAGCGTAGCGGTAGCGGGGGGGCGTGGCAATGAGCAGTTCTTC. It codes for CASSVAVAGGRGNEQFF.

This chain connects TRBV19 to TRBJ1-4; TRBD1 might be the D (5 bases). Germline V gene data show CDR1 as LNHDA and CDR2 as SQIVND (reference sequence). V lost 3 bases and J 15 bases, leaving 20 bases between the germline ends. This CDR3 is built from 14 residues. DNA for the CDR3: TGTGCCAGTAGTATCGCAGGGATCAAACAGAGTTTGTTTTTT. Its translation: CASSIAGIKQSLFF.

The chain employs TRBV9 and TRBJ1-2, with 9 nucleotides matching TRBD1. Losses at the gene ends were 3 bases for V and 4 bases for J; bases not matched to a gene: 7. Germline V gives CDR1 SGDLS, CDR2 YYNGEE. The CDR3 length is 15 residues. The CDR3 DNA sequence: TGTGCCAGCAGCGAGGGTGGGACAGGGATCTATGGCTACACCTTC. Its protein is CASSEGGTGIYGYTF. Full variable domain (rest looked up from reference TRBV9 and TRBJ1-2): DSGVTQTPKHLITATGQRVTLRCSPRSGDLSVYWYQQSLDQGLQFLIQYYNGEERAKGNILERFSAQQFPDLHSELNLSSLELGDSALYFCASSEGGTGIYGYTFGSGTRLTVV.

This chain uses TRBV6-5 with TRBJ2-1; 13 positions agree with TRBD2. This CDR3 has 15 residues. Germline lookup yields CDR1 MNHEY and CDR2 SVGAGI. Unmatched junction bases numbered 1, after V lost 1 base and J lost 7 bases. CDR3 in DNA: TGTGCCAGCAGTTACTGGACTAGCGGGAGAAATGAGCAGTTCTTC. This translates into CASSYWTSGRNEQFF.

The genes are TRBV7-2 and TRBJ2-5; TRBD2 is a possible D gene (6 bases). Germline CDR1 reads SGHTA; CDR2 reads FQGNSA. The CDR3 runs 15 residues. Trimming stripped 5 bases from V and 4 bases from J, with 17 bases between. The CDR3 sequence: CASSTRLVGGETQYF. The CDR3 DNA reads TGTGCCAGCAGCACCCGACTAGTGGGTGGAGAGACCCAGTACTTC.

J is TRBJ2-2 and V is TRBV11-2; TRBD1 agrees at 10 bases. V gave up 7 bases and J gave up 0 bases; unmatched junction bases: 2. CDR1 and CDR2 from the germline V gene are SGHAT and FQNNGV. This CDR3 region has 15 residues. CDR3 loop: CASTGQGPNTGELFF. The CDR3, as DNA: TGTGCCAGCACGGGACAGGGGCCGAACACCGGGGAGCTGTTTTTT.

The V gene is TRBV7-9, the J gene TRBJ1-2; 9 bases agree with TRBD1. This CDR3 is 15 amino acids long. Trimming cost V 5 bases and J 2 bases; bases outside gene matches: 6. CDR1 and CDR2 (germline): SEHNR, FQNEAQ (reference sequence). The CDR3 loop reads CASSAWTGVNYGYTF. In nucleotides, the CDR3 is TGTGCCAGCAGCGCATGGACAGGGGTCAACTATGGCTACACCTTC. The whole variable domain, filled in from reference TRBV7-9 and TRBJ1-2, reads DTGVSQNPRHKITKRGQNVTFRCDPISEHNRLYWYRQTLGQGPEFLTYFQNEAQLEKSRLLSDRFSAERPKGSFSTLEIQRTEQGDSAMYLCASSAWTGVNYGYTFGSGTRLTVV.

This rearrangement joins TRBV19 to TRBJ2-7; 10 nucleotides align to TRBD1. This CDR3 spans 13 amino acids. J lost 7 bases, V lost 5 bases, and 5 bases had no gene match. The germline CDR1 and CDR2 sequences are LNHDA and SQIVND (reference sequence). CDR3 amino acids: CASSGDRGSEQYF. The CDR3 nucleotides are TGTGCCAGTAGTGGGGACAGGGGAAGTGAGCAGTACTTC.

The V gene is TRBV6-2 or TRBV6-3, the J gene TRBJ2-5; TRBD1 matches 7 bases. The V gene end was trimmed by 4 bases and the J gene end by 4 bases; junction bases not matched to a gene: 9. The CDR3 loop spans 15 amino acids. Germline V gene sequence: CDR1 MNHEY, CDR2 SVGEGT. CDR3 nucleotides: TGTGCCAGCAGTTCCTTGACAGGGCCCGTAGAGACCCAGTACTTC. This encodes CASSSLTGPVETQYF.

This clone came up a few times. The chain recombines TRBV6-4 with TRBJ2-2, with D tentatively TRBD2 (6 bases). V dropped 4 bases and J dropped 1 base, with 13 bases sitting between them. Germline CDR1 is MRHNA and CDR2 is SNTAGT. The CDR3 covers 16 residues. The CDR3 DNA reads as TGTGCCAGCAGTGTGGGGGACGGGGGGAACACCGGGGAGCTGTTTTTT. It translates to CASSVGDGGNTGELFF.

The CDR3 spells CASSERTSGVSYNEQFF. The CDR3 region has the DNA TGTGCCAGCAGTGAAAGAACTAGCGGGGTCTCCTACAATGAGCAGTTCTTC. V usage is TRBV25-1 and J usage is TRBJ2-1; 10 bases are shared with TRBD2. The CDR3 length is 17 residues. Germline V gene lookup returns CDR1 MGHDK and CDR2 SYGVNS. J was trimmed by 0 bases and V by 2 bases; bases with no gene match: 4.

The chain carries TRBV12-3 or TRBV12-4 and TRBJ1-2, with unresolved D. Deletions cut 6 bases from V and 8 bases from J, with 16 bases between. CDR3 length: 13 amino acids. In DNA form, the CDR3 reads TGTGCCAGCAGCCCTCCGGAGAGAGGCGGCTACACCTTC. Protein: CASSPPERGGYTF.

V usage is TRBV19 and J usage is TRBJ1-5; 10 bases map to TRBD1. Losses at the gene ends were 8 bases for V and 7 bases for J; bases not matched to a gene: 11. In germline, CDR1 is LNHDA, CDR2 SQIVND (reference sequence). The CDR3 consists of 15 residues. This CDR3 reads CASVSRTGGAQPQHF. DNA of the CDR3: TGTGCCAGTGTGTCTAGGACAGGGGGGGCCCAGCCCCAGCATTTT.

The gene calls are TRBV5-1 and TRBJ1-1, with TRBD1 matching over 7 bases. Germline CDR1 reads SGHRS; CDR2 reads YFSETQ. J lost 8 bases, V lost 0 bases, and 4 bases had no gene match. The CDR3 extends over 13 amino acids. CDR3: CASSLGQGDEAFF. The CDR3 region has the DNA TGCGCCAGCAGCTTGGGACAGGGTGACGAAGCTTTCTTT.